One sample yielded the 22 T cell receptor beta chains listed below, sequenced in a study of T cells in Graves' hyperthyroidism and ophthalmopathy. Amplified regions were TCR beta CDR3 sequences from RNA transcripts. When the TCR CDR3 underwent first-round RT-PCR, the HTBI primer set was used. TCRdb re-analysed the multiplex PCR reads in MiXCR, keeping a single row per CDR3 protein. The sample lists 300,000 to 400,000 distinct CDR3 sequences, 20% to 25% occurring once. Sequenced sample: blood. Every receptor here comes from a woman in her 50s with Graves' hyperthyroidism.

The chain is built from TRBV15 and TRBJ2-2; no reliable D call. CDR3 length equals 14 residues. Deletions cut 4 bases from V and 7 bases from J, with 13 bases between. Germline V gene sequence: CDR1 LNHNV, CDR2 YYDKDF (reference sequence). The CDR3 DNA reads TGTGCCACCAGCAATCCTTTGTCGGTCGGGGAGCTGTTTTTT. It codes for CATSNPLSVGELFF.

The genes are TRBV28 and TRBJ2-2; 12 bases align to TRBD2. Germline V gene sequence: CDR1 MDHEN, CDR2 SYDVKM. V lost 6 bases, J lost 5 bases, and 7 bases stayed unmatched. The CDR3 runs 16 residues. CDR3 amino acids: CASSLPTSGRTGELFF. The CDR3 DNA sequence: TGTGCCAGCAGCCTACCAACTAGCGGGAGGACCGGGGAGCTGTTTTTT. Looking up the rest from reference TRBV28 and TRBJ2-2 gives the full variable domain: DVKVTQSSRYLVKRTGEKVFLECVQDMDHENMFWYRQDPGLGLRLIYFSYDVKMKEKGDIPEGYSVSREKKERFSLILESASTNQTSMYLCASSLPTSGRTGELFFGEGSRLTVL.

This clonotype was counted many times. The rearrangement uses TRBV5-1 and TRBJ1-5; D gene uncertain. V was trimmed by 5 bases and J by 2 bases, leaving 11 bases between them. Germline CDR1 and CDR2: SGHRS and YFSETQ. CDR3 size: 14 residues. Written as DNA, the CDR3 is TGCGCCAGCAGACCTAGCGGAGGCAATCAGCCCCAGCATTTT. It yields the protein CASRPSGGNQPQHF.

The chain links TRBV28 to TRBJ2-3; 8 bases map to TRBD1. From germline, CDR1 is MDHEN and CDR2 SYDVKM. This CDR3 comprises 15 residues. V lost 6 bases and J lost 1; bases outside the gene matches: 6. The CDR3 here is CASSKTGVGTDTQYF. CDR3 DNA: TGTGCCAGCAGCAAGACAGGGGTGGGCACAGATACGCAGTATTTT.

This clonotype was counted at least ten times. This chain uses TRBV28 with TRBJ1-2; 8 bases line up with TRBD1. Germline V gives CDR1 MDHEN, CDR2 SYDVKM. The CDR3 extends over 13 amino acids. Trimming cost V 6 bases and J 7 bases; bases outside gene matches: 7. The CDR3 region has the DNA TGTGCCAGCAGGAGTCAGGGGGCGGGTGGCTACACCTTC. Residues: CASRSQGAGGYTF.

This clonotype was observed a few times. Compared with germline, one end of the junction differs, possibly owing to a read error. The chain combines TRBV6-1 with TRBJ1-1, with D hard to call. This CDR3 has 12 amino acids. Germline V CDR1 and CDR2: MNHNS, SASEGT. CDR3 loop: CASNELRRGAFF. CDR3 DNA: TGTGCCAGCAATGAACTAAGGAGAGGAGCTTTCTTT.

This clonotype was found many times. This chain connects TRBV20-1 to TRBJ2-3, with D unclear. V was cut by 1 base and J by 0 bases, with 11 bases left in between. Germline V gene sequence: CDR1 DFQATT, CDR2 SNEGSKA (reference sequence). The CDR3 is 15 residues long. The CDR3 DNA reads TGCAGTGCTAGAGGCGGCAGTACTAGCACAGATACGCAGTATTTT. Protein: CSARGGSTSTDTQYF.

The rearrangement links TRBV27 to TRBJ2-7, with 7 bases lining up with TRBD1. CDR1 is MNHEY, CDR2 SMNVEV, per germline (reference sequence). With V trimmed by 6 bases and J by 6 bases, 8 bases remained unmatched. CDR3 length: 13 residues. The DNA of the CDR3 is TGTGCCAGCAGAAAGGACAGGTCCCTCGAGCAGTACTTC. Translating gives CASRKDRSLEQYF.

Concerning this clonotype: It may be a read error: a sequence one base away is much more abundant. The V call is TRBV20-1, the J call TRBJ2-3, with D maybe TRBD2 (5 bases). CDR3 size: 12 residues. Germline-derived CDR1 and CDR2 are DFQATT and SNEGSKA (reference sequence). V was shortened by 5 bases and J by 4 bases, with 10 bases between the two germline ends. The CDR3 nucleotides read TGCAGTGCTGGAGGACCCGCAGATACGCAGTATTTT. Encoded protein: CSAGGPADTQYF.

This clonotype was seen repeatedly, ten times or more. The V call is TRBV6-1, the J call TRBJ1-4, with 7 bases identical to TRBD1. The CDR3 covers 14 residues. The germline V gene encodes CDR1 MNHNS and CDR2 SASEGT. V gave up 5 bases and J gave up 4 bases; unmatched junction bases: 4. The CDR3 here is CASSFTGVNEKLFF. The CDR3 DNA is TGTGCCAGCAGTTTCACAGGGGTTAATGAAAAACTGTTTTTT.

This clonotype was found a few times. The CDR3 DNA sequence: TGTGCCAGCAGTCCAAGGATGAGCGGGATTCTCACAGATACGCAGTATTTT. This codes for CASSPRMSGILTDTQYF. The chain is built from TRBV28 and TRBJ2-3; the match to TRBD2 covers 7 bases. CDR1 is MDHEN and CDR2 is SYDVKM in the germline V gene. The CDR3 covers 17 residues. The V and J ends lost 5 bases and 2 bases, in that order; junction bases with no gene match: 13. The entire variable domain, with the rest obtained from reference TRBV28 and TRBJ2-3, is as follows: DVKVTQSSRYLVKRTGEKVFLECVQDMDHENMFWYRQDPGLGLRLIYFSYDVKMKEKGDIPEGYSVSREKKERFSLILESASTNQTSMYLCASSPRMSGILTDTQYFGPGTRLTVL.

This rearrangement joins TRBV2 to TRBJ1-5; 12 positions match TRBD1. V lost 1 base and J lost 2; bases outside the gene matches: 9. This CDR3 region has 19 residues. CDR1 is SNHLY and CDR2 is FYNNEI in the germline V gene. DNA for the CDR3: TGTGCCAGCAGTGAAGTAGGGACAGGGGGCCCGGGCGGCAATCAGCCCCAGCATTTT. It codes for CASSEVGTGGPGGNQPQHF.

This clonotype was detected many times. The chain links TRBV28 to TRBJ1-5, with D unclear. V lost 7 bases and J 3 bases, leaving 16 bases between the germline ends. The CDR3 runs to 15 residues. Germline-derived CDR1 and CDR2 are MDHEN and SYDVKM. CDR3 in DNA: TGTGCCAGCACCCCTGCCGGAAGGGTCAATCAGCCCCAGCATTTT. Translated, it gives CASTPAGRVNQPQHF. The whole variable domain, remainder taken from reference TRBV28 and TRBJ1-5, is DVKVTQSSRYLVKRTGEKVFLECVQDMDHENMFWYRQDPGLGLRLIYFSYDVKMKEKGDIPEGYSVSREKKERFSLILESASTNQTSMYLCASTPAGRVNQPQHFGDGTRLSIL.

The chain is built from TRBV9 and TRBJ2-5, with 10 bases matching TRBD2. CDR1 is SGDLS and CDR2 is YYNGEE in the germline V gene. Germline trimming cut 0 bases from V and 5 bases from J; bases unmatched to any gene: 7. This CDR3 comprises 16 residues. Written as DNA, the CDR3 is TGTGCCAGCAGCGTAGGGCTAGCGGGGGACGGGGAGACCCAGTACTTC. It specifies CASSVGLAGDGETQYF.

There are a few counts of this clonotype. A read error may explain this, as a much larger clone is one base away. The V and J genes are TRBV6-1 and TRBJ1-1, with 9 bases that match TRBD1. The CDR3 is made up of 16 amino acids. CDR1 and CDR2 from the germline V gene are MNHNS and SASEGT. CDR3 sequence (DNA): TGTGCCAGCAGCCCACAGGGGGCAGGTTATCACACTGAAACTTTCTTT. Its translation: CASSPQGAGYHTETFF.

This clonotype was seen many times. V and J are TRBV2 and TRBJ1-6, with D possibly matching TRBD1 (5 bases). The CDR3 totals 14 residues. CDR1 and CDR2 from the germline V gene are SNHLY and FYNNEI. The V gene lost 5 bases and the J gene lost 10 bases, with 15 bases spanning the gap. This chain's CDR3 is CASSQGVFGSPLHF. In DNA, the CDR3 is TGTGCCAGCAGTCAAGGGGTTTTCGGGTCACCCCTCCACTTT.

Ten or more counts support this clonotype. This CDR3 reads CASSPGSDIAYGYTF. The CDR3 DNA is TGTGCCAGTAGCCCAGGGTCAGATATCGCCTATGGCTACACCTTC. This chain uses TRBV19 with TRBJ1-2; D perhaps matches TRBD1 (5 bases). Germline V gives CDR1 LNHDA, CDR2 SQIVND (reference sequence). The CDR3 is 15 amino acids. V was trimmed by 6 bases and J by 4 bases, leaving 18 bases between them.

This clonotype has a count of ten or more. The rearrangement uses TRBV12-3 or TRBV12-4 and TRBJ1-1, with 7 positions matching TRBD1. Trimming took 7 bases from V and 10 from J; bases not matched to a gene: 12. The CDR3 totals 13 residues. The DNA for the CDR3 is TGTGCCAGCACCATGGACAGGTTGGGAGGAGCTTTCTTT. Translated, it gives CASTMDRLGGAFF.

This clonotype was seen ten or more times. The genes are TRBV18 and TRBJ2-7; no reliable D call. Germline V lookup: CDR1 KGHSH, CDR2 LQKENI. Trimming took 1 base from V and 7 from J, leaving 11 bases between them. The CDR3 has 13 residues. CDR3 protein: CASSPHPQQEQYF. The CDR3 DNA sequence: TGTGCCAGCTCACCACATCCACAGCAAGAGCAGTACTTC.

This clonotype was found a few times. The gene calls are TRBV2 and TRBJ1-1, with D hard to call. Trimming shortened V by 6 bases and J by 1 base, and 15 bases separated the two germline ends. Germline CDR1 is SNHLY and CDR2 is FYNNEI. The CDR3 consists of 15 residues. CDR3 amino acids: CASRGSRTENTEAFF. CDR3 nucleotide sequence: TGTGCCAGCAGGGGCTCGAGGACCGAGAACACTGAAGCTTTCTTT.

This clonotype was picked up a small number of times. CDR3 coding DNA: TGTGCCAGCAGTCCATGGACAGAAAATACCCAAGAGACCCAGTACTTC. This codes for CASSPWTENTQETQYF. The V call is TRBV28, the J call TRBJ2-5; weak D call: TRBD1 (6 bases). Trimming took 5 bases from V and 1 from J, leaving 17 bases between them. The CDR3 extends over 16 amino acids. CDR1 is MDHEN, CDR2 SYDVKM, per germline.

The chain combines TRBV5-1 with TRBJ2-1; D possibly corresponds to TRBD1 (6 bases). The germline V gene encodes CDR1 SGHRS and CDR2 YFSETQ. This CDR3 is 14 amino acids long. Trimming cost V 2 bases and J 9 bases, with 15 bases left between them. The CDR3 region is CASSLRQAVGEQFF. The CDR3 nucleotides are TGCGCCAGCAGCTTACGACAGGCGGTGGGTGAGCAGTTCTTC.